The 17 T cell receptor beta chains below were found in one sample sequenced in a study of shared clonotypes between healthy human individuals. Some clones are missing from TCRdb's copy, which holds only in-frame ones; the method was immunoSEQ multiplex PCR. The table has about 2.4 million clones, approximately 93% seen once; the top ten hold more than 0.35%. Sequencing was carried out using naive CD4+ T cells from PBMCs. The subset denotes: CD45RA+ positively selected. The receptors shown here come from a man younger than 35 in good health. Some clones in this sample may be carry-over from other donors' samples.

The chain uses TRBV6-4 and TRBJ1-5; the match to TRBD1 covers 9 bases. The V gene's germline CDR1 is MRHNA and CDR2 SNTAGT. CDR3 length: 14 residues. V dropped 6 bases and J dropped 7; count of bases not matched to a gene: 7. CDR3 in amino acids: CASSITGGGQPQHF. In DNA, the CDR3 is TGTGCCAGCAGCATCACAGGGGGCGGGCAGCCCCAGCATTTT.

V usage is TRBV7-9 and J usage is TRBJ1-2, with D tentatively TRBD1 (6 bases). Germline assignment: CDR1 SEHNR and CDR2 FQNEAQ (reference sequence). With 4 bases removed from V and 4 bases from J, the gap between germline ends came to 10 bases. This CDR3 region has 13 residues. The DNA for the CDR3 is TGTGCCAGCAGCTCCACAGGGCTCTATGGCTACACCTTC. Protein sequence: CASSSTGLYGYTF.

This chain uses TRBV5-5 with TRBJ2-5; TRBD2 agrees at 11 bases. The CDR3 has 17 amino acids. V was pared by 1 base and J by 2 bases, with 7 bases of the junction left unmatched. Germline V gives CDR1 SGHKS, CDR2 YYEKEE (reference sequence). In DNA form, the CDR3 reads TGTGCCAGCAGCTTGCGCATAGCGGGAGGGTATCAAGAGACCCAGTACTTC. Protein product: CASSLRIAGGYQETQYF.

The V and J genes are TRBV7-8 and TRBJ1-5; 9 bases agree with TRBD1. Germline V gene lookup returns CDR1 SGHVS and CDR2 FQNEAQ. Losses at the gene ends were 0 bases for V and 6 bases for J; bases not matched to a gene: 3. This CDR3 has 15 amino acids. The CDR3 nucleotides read TGTGCCAGCAGCTTAGCACAGGGGGCGAGTCAGCCCCAGCATTTT. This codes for CASSLAQGASQPQHF.

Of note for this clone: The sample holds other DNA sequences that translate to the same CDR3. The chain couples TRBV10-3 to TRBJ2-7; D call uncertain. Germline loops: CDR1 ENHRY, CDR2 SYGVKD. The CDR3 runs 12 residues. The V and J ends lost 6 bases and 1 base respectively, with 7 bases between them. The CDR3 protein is CAISRQSYEQYF. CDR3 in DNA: TGTGCCATCAGCCGGCAGTCCTACGAGCAGTACTTC.

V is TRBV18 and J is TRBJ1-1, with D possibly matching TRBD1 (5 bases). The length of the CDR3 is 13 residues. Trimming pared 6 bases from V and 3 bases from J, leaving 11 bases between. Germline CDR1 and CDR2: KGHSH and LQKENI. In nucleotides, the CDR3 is TGTGCCAGCTCTAGGAGAGGGGACACTGAAGCTTTCTTT. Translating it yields CASSRRGDTEAFF. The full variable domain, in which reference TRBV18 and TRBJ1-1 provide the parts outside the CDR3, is NAGVMQNPRHLVRRRGQEARLRCSPMKGHSHVYWYRQLPEEGLKFMVYLQKENIIDESGMPKERFSAEFPKEGPSILRIQQVVRGDSAAYFCASSRRGDTEAFFGQGTRLTVV.

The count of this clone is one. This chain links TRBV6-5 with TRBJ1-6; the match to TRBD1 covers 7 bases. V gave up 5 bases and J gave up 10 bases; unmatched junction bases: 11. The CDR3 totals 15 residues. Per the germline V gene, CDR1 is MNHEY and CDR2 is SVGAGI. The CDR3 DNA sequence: TGTGCCAGCAGTCTCGGGACAGCCGTGCGATCACCCCTCCACTTT. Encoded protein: CASSLGTAVRSPLHF.

CDR3 protein: CASSELSGRAGYNEQFF. CDR3 sequence (DNA): TGTGCCAGCAGTGAACTTAGCGGGAGGGCTGGCTACAATGAGCAGTTCTTC. The chain couples TRBV6-4 to TRBJ2-1; TRBD2 aligns across 11 bases. J was trimmed by 3 bases and V by 3 bases; bases with no gene match: 7. The CDR3 totals 17 residues. Germline assignment: CDR1 MRHNA and CDR2 SNTAGT.

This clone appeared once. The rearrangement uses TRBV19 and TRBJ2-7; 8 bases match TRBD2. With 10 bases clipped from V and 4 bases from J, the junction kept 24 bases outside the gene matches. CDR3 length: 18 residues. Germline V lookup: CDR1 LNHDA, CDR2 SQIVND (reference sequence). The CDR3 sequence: CAIPPKGNWVAGWYEQYF. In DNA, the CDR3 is TGTGCCATCCCACCTAAAGGGAACTGGGTAGCGGGATGGTACGAGCAGTACTTC.

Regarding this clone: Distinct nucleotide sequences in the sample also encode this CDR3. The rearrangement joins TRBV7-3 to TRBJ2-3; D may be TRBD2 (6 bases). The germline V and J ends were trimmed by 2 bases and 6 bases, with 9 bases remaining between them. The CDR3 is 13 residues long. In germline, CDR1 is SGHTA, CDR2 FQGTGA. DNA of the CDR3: TGTGCCAGCAGCTTACCGGGAGCTGATACGCAGTATTTT. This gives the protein CASSLPGADTQYF. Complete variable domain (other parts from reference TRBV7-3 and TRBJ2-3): GAGVSQTPSNKVTEKGKYVELRCDPISGHTALYWYRQSLGQGPEFLIYFQGTGAADDSGLPNDRFFAVRPEGSVSTLKIQRTERGDSAVYLCASSLPGADTQYFGPGTRLTVL.

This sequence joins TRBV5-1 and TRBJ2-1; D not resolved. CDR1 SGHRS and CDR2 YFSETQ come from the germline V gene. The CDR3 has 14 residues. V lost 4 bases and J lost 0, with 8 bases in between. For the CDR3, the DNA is TGCGCCAGCAGCGTGGGGATCTCCTACAATGAGCAGTTCTTC. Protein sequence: CASSVGISYNEQFF.

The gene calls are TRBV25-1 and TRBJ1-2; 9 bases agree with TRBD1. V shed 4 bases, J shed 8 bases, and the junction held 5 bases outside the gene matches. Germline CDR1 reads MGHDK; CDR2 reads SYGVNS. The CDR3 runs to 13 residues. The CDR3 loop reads CASSVDRGRGYTF. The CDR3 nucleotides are TGTGCCAGCAGTGTGGACAGGGGAAGGGGCTACACCTTC.

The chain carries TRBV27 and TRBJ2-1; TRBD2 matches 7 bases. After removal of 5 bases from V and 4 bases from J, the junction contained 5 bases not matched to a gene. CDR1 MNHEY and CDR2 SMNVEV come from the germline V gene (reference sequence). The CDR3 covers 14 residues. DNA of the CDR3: TGTGCCAGCAGTCCAATCGGGAGGTACAATGAGCAGTTCTTC. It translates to CASSPIGRYNEQFF.

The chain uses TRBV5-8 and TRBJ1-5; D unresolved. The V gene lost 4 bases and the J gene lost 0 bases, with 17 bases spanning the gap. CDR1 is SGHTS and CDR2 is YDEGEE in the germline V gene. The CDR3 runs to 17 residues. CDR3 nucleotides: TGTGCCAGCAGCCTTAGATGGACGACGGATAGCAATCAGCCCCAGCATTTT. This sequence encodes CASSLRWTTDSNQPQHF.

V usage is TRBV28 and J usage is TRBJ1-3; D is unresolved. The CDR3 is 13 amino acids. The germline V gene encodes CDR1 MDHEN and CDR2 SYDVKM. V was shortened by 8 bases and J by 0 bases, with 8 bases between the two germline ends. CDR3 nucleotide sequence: TGTGCCAGCGGACGGGACTCTGGAAACACCATATATTTT. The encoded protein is CASGRDSGNTIYF.

CDR3: CASRPPGGEKLFF. CDR3 nucleotide sequence: TGTGCCAGCAGACCCCCAGGGGGCGAAAAACTGTTTTTT. V is TRBV6-6 and J is TRBJ1-4; 8 nucleotides line up with TRBD1. J gave up 8 bases and V 6 bases, and 5 bases lay outside the gene matches. Germline-derived CDR1 and CDR2 are MNHNY and SVGAGI (reference sequence). The CDR3 runs 13 residues.

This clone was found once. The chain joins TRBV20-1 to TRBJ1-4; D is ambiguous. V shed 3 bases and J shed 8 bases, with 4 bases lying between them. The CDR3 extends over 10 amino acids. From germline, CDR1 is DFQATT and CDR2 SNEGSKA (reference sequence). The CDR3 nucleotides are TGCAGTGCTAGCGCCGAAAAACTGTTTTTT. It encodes CSASAEKLFF.